This T cell receptor beta chain derives from a study of cytomegalovirus exposure and HLA in healthy donors. The study's findings and limits: By a later analysis, the bulk of CMV-associated TCR beta chains appeared HLA-restricted. Differences between HLA loci emerged in a later analysis of TCR association rates, with DRB1 most and HLA-C fewest. Several of the most significant clusters appeared, in a later analysis, to be linked to common viral pathogens. Cytomegalovirus association was listed for approximately 150 TCR beta chains.

60 Vbeta and 13 Jbeta primers were used in PCR. Using immunoSEQ multiplex PCR, the repertoire was profiled, and TCRdb retains in-frame clones only, with some absent. The sample lists more than 95,000 clones; approximately 80% were seen once. V was clipped by 4 bases and J by 6 bases, with 11 bases between them. Germline assignment: CDR1 GTSNPN and CDR2 SVGIG (reference sequence). The CDR3 is 12 amino acids. As regards this clone: Its antigen is still unknown.

This receptor was identified in a woman in her forties in good health and CMV-seropositive. The rearrangement joins TRBV30 to TRBJ2-3; possibly TRBD2 for D (6 bases). Sample: PBMCs. CDR3 coding DNA: TGTGCCTGGACTGGCGGGGCTGATACGCAGTATTTT. Amino acids: CAWTGGADTQYF.